This TCR beta chain was recovered during a study of shared clonotypes between healthy human individuals. Study details: The plates for each donor numbered three CD4 naive, three CD4 memory, two CD8 naive and one CD8 memory.

At the deep level, the assay was run. Using immunoSEQ multiplex PCR, the repertoire was profiled, and TCRdb retains in-frame clones only, with some absent. Here the sample spans roughly 2.2 million clones, approximately 90% being singletons. CDR3 size: 17 residues. V lost 4 bases to trimming and J lost 10 bases; unmatched junction nucleotides: 18. The germline gives CDR1 MGHRA, CDR2 YSYEKL. Concerning this clone itself: No antigen is known for it.

General study results and limits: Against clonotypes common to all four donors, non-shared ones had lower generation probabilities.

The chain couples TRBV4-1 to TRBJ2-4; 8 nucleotides line up with TRBD2. Sequencing was performed on naive CD4+ T cells from PBMCs. Subset meaning: CD45RA+ positively selected. The sequence was obtained from a man between 18 and 35 years old in good health. Some clones in this sample may be carry-over from other donors' samples. The CDR3 sequence is CASSLGLSGVVGEIQYF. CDR3 DNA sequence: TGCGCCAGCAGCCTAGGACTTAGCGGGGTCGTGGGGGAAATTCAGTACTTC.